This TCR beta chain was sequenced for a study of OX40 agonist ivuxolimab in advanced cancers. With baseline, cycle 4 day 1, and cycle 7 day 1 as timepoints, blood was sampled. Libraries were prepared by immunoSEQ multiplex PCR; TCRdb keeps only in-frame clonotypes and omits some of them. This table holds 70,000 to 90,000 clones, roughly 90% found once. With 4 bases clipped from V and 6 bases from J, the junction kept 3 bases outside the gene matches. Germline values: CDR1 SGHTA, CDR2 FQGTGA. CDR3 length: 15 residues. The sequencing here drew on CD4+ or CD8+ T cells sorted from blood, taken in a trial of the OX40 agonist ivuxolimab. This sequence was found in an adult with an advanced solid tumor such as melanoma, head and neck, liver or kidney cancer. V and J are TRBV7-3 and TRBJ2-2; 12 nucleotides agree with TRBD2. As DNA, the CDR3 is TGTGCCAGCAGCTCCGGACTAGCGGGGTCCGGGGAGCTGTTTTTT. This encodes CASSSGLAGSGELFF.